Here is one TCR beta chain with its context. Its specificity is unknown. These data originate in a study of cytomegalovirus exposure and HLA in healthy donors. Study details: Earlier work reported approximately 100 million unique TCR beta sequences from 180 million or so T cells.

Findings and limits, study-wide: The study designated fewer than 200 TCR beta chains cytomegalovirus-associated. Using the classifier, cytomegalovirus status was reportedly diagnosed with high specificity and sensitivity. According to an earlier analysis, most TCR beta V segments yielded productive rearrangements about 90% or about 30% of the time.

It was with 60 Vbeta and 13 Jbeta primers that the PCR ran. TCRdb's table, derived via immunoSEQ multiplex PCR, lists solely in-frame clones and lacks some. The data contain around 200,000 clones, 75% to 90% of them seen just once; the ten biggest clones take up 1.6%. The CDR3 has 17 amino acids. Trimming stripped 5 bases from V and 5 bases from J, with 25 bases between. Germline-derived CDR1 and CDR2 are SGHTA and FQGNSA. The chain joins TRBV7-2 to TRBJ2-7; a possible D gene is TRBD2 (6 bases). Sequencing used PBMCs. The source is a man aged 50-60 years in good health and CMV-seronegative. CDR3 DNA: TGTGCCAGCAGCCTCCGTCCTTCAGCGGGCTTCGGGAACGAGCAGTACTTC. Translated, it gives CASSLRPSAGFGNEQYF.